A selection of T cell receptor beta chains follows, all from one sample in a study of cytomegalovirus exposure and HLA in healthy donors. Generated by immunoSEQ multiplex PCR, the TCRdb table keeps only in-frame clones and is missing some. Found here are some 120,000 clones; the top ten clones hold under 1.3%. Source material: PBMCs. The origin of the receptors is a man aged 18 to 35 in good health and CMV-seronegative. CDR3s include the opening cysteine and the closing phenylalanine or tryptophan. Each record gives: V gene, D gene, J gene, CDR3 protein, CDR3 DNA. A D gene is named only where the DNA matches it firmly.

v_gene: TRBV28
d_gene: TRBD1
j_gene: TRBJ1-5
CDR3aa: CASSPWRGPGNQPQHF
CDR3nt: TGTGCCAGCAGTCCTTGGAGGGGGCCAGGCAATCAGCCCCAGCATTTT

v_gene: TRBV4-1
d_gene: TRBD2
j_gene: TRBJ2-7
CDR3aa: CASSQLAGGRQYF
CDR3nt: TGCGCCAGCAGCCAATTAGCGGGAGGGCGGCAGTACTTC

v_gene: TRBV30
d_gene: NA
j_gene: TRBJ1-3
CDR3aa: CAWNNGGSGNTIYF
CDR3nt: TGTGCCTGGAATAATGGCGGCTCTGGAAACACCATATATTTT

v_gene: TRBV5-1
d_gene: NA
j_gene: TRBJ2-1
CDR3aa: CASTHGVATYNEQFF
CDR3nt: TGCGCCAGCACGCACGGGGTAGCCACCTACAATGAGCAGTTCTTC

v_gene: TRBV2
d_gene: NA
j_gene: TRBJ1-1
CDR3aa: CASSEAGDTEAFF
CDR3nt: TGTGCCAGCAGTGAGGCAGGTGACACTGAAGCTTTCTTT

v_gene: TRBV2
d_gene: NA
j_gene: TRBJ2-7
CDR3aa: CASSGNYEWQYF
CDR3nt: TGTGCCAGCAGTGGAAATTACGAGTGGCAGTACTTC

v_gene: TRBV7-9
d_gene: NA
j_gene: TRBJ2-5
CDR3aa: CASSLSLETQYF
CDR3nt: TGTGCCAGCAGCTTATCACTTGAGACCCAGTACTTC

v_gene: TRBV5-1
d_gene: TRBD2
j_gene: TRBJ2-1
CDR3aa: CASSLAAGGKYNEQFF
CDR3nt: TGCGCCAGCAGCTTGGCCGCGGGAGGGAAATACAATGAGCAGTTCTTC

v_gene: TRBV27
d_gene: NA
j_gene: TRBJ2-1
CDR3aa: CASSLFGHGGSYNEQFF
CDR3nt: TGTGCCAGCAGTTTATTTGGTCACGGGGGCTCCTACAATGAGCAGTTCTTC

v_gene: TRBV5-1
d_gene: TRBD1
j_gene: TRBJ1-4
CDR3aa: CASSLGTGVEKLFF
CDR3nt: TGCGCCAGCAGCCTGGGGACAGGGGTGGAAAAACTGTTTTTT

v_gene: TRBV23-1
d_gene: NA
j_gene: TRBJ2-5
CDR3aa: CASSQSRPGKETQYF
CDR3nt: TGCGCCAGCAGTCAATCGCGGCCAGGGAAAGAGACCCAGTACTTC

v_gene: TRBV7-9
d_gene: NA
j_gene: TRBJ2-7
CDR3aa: CASSLSLGGYEQYF
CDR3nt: TGTGCCAGCAGCTTAAGTTTGGGGGGCTACGAGCAGTACTTC